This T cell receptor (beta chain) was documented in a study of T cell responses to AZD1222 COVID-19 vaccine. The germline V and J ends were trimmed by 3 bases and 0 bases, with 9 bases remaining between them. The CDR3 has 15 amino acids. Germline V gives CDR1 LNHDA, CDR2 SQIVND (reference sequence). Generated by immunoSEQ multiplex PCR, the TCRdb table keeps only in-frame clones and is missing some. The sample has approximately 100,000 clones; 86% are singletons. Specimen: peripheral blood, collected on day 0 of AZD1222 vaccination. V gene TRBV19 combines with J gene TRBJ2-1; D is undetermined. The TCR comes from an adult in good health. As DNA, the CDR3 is TGTGCCAGTAGTATCCCAGGTAGCTCCTACAATGAGCAGTTCTTC. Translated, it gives CASSIPGSSYNEQFF.